This TCR beta chain was recovered during a study of blood T cells in healthy people across ages. On the study more broadly: T cells yielded about one barcoded beta molecule per two cells through template switching.

Regarding the study as a whole: Diversity figures based on one million T cells were deemed too low.

The CDR3 length is 14 residues. V lost 4 bases to trimming and J lost 9 bases, with 16 bases between them. Germline CDR1 and CDR2: MNHEY and SVGEGT. Turning to this clonotype: What it binds is unknown.

Primed by a sample-barcoded 5' primer and a J-beta primer mix, a second PCR proceeded for roughly 6 to 12 cycles. Each TCR beta cDNA got a 12-nucleotide random molecular identifier. TCRdb redid the calling of the 5' RACE reads with MiXCR, one entry per CDR3 protein. This table has 700,000 to 800,000 distinct CDR3 sequences, approximately 39% appearing once. This rearrangement joins TRBV6-2 or TRBV6-3 to TRBJ2-4; D is possibly TRBD1 (5 bases). This sequence originates from a woman aged 55-75 years in good health. Source material: blood. The CDR3 reads CASSSDRITGIQYF. CDR3 DNA: TGTGCCAGCAGTTCAGACAGAATTACTGGCATTCAGTACTTC.